A selection of T cell receptor beta chains follows, all from one sample in a study of long-term antiretroviral therapy in people with HIV. Using immunoSEQ multiplex PCR, the repertoire was profiled, and TCRdb retains in-frame clones only, with some absent. The data show 15,000 to 20,000 clones, around 88% seen once. The specimen was unsorted PBMCs, collected roughly 2.3 years before starting antiretroviral therapy. These receptors originate from a young woman with HIV. Each CDR3 is given with its conserved first and last residue. A D gene is named only where the DNA matches it firmly. The size field is filled for only some rows; it gives once, few, many or a size class.

D gene | clone size | J gene | V gene | CDR3 DNA | CDR3 protein
TRBD1 | NA | TRBJ2-5 | TRBV6-6 | TGTGCCAGCAGTTACACAAAAACAGGGGGAGAGACCCAGTACTTC | CASSYTKTGGETQYF
NA | few | TRBJ2-3 | TRBV5-1 | TGCGCCAGCAGCTCGAGACACAGCACAGATACGCAGTATTTT | CASSSRHSTDTQYF
NA | NA | TRBJ1-5 | TRBV6-6 | TGTGCCAGCTCGAGGGGGGTCGGTCAGCCCCAGCATTTT | CASSRGVGQPQHF
NA | NA | TRBJ1-4 | TRBV19 | TGTGCCAGTAGTACAGTTGATGAAAAACTGTTTTTT | CASSTVDEKLFF
TRBD2 | NA | TRBJ2-7 | TRBV4-1 | TGCGCCAGCAGCCAAGATCTAGCGGGGGGCTACGAGCAGTACTTC | CASSQDLAGGYEQYF
TRBD2 | NA | TRBJ2-1 | TRBV11-3 | TGTGCCAGCAGCCCTGACAGCGGGGCCTCCTACAATGAGCAGTTCTTC | CASSPDSGASYNEQFF
NA | NA | TRBJ1-1 | TRBV5-8 | TGTGCCAGCAGCGCGGGACGGCTGAACACTGAAGCTTTCTTT | CASSAGRLNTEAFF
NA | NA | TRBJ1-3 | TRBV10-3 | TGTGCCATCAGTGAACGGGGTCGGTCTGGAAACACCATATATTTT | CAISERGRSGNTIYF
NA | NA | TRBJ1-1 | TRBV18 | TGTGCCAGCTCACCACGAGAGGGAGGGAACACTGAAGCTTTCTTT | CASSPREGGNTEAFF
NA | NA | TRBJ2-7 | TRBV9 | TGTGCCACCGTAACGTCCCCAGGGAATGCTAGCGTTAACTACGAGCAGTACTTC | CATVTSPGNASVNYEQYF
NA | NA | TRBJ1-2 | TRBV2 | TGTGCCAGCACTAGAGAGGGCCAGGGAGGCGGCTACACCTTC | CASTREGQGGGYTF